This T cell receptor (beta chain) is from a study of T cell responses to AZD1222 COVID-19 vaccine. Remarks on this clone: Its antigen is unidentified.

TCRdb keeps only in-frame clones here, not all; method: immunoSEQ multiplex PCR. The sample holds roughly 150,000 clones; approximately 94% are singletons and the top ten take approximately 5.4%. Notes on the study in general: Nearly half of the spike-specific TCRs reportedly recognize variant regions that carry no mutations.

The V gene end was trimmed by 5 bases and the J gene end by 5 bases; junction bases not matched to a gene: 5. The CDR3 runs to 13 residues. In germline, CDR1 is SGHAT, CDR2 FQNNGV. Sequencing was performed on peripheral blood, taken on day 0 of AZD1222 vaccination. This chain uses TRBV11-2 with TRBJ2-7; TRBD1 matches 8 bases. The receptor was derived from an adult in good health. The CDR3, as DNA: TGTGCCAGCAGCCCTACAGGGGGAGACGAGCAGTACTTC. Translated, it gives CASSPTGGDEQYF.